The 20 T cell receptor beta chains below come from one sample, sequenced in a study of cytomegalovirus exposure and HLA in healthy donors. The PCR ran on 60 Vbeta and 13 Jbeta primers. Using immunoSEQ multiplex PCR, the repertoire was profiled, and TCRdb retains in-frame clones only, with some absent. The table has under 35,000 clones, 35% to 55% seen once. Sequencing was performed on PBMCs. These receptors originate from a woman aged 45-59 years in good health and CMV-seronegative.

Remarks on this clone: The junction differs from germline at one of its ends, possibly a read error. The chain recombines TRBV6-1 with TRBJ1-5; possibly TRBD1 for D (5 bases). CDR1 is MNHNS and CDR2 is SASEGT in the germline V gene. The length of the CDR3 is 15 residues. CDR3 nucleotides: TGTGCCAGCAGTGAAGCGCCAGGGATTGACATTACTTCGTATTTT. Its translation: CASSEAPGIDITSYF.

The chain is built from TRBV7-7 and TRBJ2-7; 9 bases map to TRBD2. CDR3 length: 13 amino acids. The junction had 4 bases not matched to a gene; V was cut back by 5 bases and J by 5 bases. CDR1 SSHAT and CDR2 FNYEAQ come from the germline V gene (reference sequence). As DNA, the CDR3 is TGTGCCAGCAGCCCCGGACTAGCGAACGAGCAGTACTTC. It is translated as CASSPGLANEQYF.

This chain's CDR3 is CASSLIGTGSYEQYF. The CDR3 region has the DNA TGTGCCAGCAGTTTAATCGGGACAGGGTCCTACGAGCAGTACTTC. V is TRBV28 and J is TRBJ2-7, with 9 bases identical to TRBD1. The CDR3 spans 15 residues. The V gene's germline CDR1 is MDHEN and CDR2 SYDVKM. Trimming at V came to 2 bases and at J to 1 base, leaving 3 bases not matched to a gene.

Comments on this clone: One end of the junction varies from germline; a read error may be responsible. The rearrangement joins TRBV9 to TRBJ2-7; 8 positions agree with TRBD1. The germline gives CDR1 SGDLS, CDR2 YYNGEE. The CDR3 sequence is 15 residues long. The CDR3 region is CARSPRGLSAYEQYF. The DNA for the CDR3 is TGTGCCCGCAGCCCCAGGGGGCTCTCCGCCTACGAGCAGTACTTC.

The V and J genes are TRBV11-1 and TRBJ1-4; no definite D call. Germline V gene data show CDR1 as SGHAT and CDR2 as FQDESV (reference sequence). Trimming cost V 1 base and J 0 bases, with 6 bases left between them. The CDR3 runs to 15 residues. The CDR3: CASSLVCTTNEKLFF. The CDR3 DNA is TGTGCCAGCAGCTTAGTTTGTACAACTAATGAAAAACTGTTTTTT.

This clone was seen a few times. V and J are TRBV19 and TRBJ1-4; D not resolved. V lost 5 bases to trimming and J lost 4 bases, with 11 bases between them. The CDR3 runs 14 residues. The germline CDR1 and CDR2 sequences are LNHDA and SQIVND (reference sequence). CDR3 nucleotide sequence: TGTGCCAGTAGTGCACAGATAAGTAATGAAAAACTGTTTTTT. Encoded protein: CASSAQISNEKLFF.

This clone was counted between two and nine times. V is TRBV7-6 and J is TRBJ2-1; D is ambiguous. V lost 5 bases and J 2 bases, leaving 10 bases between the germline ends. Germline V gene lookup returns CDR1 SGHVS and CDR2 FNYEAQ. This CDR3 comprises 14 residues. The DNA of the CDR3 is TGTGCCAGCAGCCAGGTCACCGCCTACAATGAGCAGTTCTTC. It encodes CASSQVTAYNEQFF.

The genes are TRBV5-5 and TRBJ2-5; D gene uncertain. The V end was cut by 4 bases, the J end by 0 bases, with 10 bases between. Germline assignment: CDR1 SGHKS and CDR2 YYEKEE (reference sequence). The CDR3 is made up of 14 amino acids. The CDR3 loop is CASSRSPDQETQYF. The CDR3 DNA follows: TGTGCCAGCAGCCGATCGCCGGACCAAGAGACCCAGTACTTC.

This clone was counted only a few times. The chain links TRBV6-5 to TRBJ2-2, with D maybe TRBD2 (7 bases). The CDR3 has 14 amino acids. Germline V gives CDR1 MNHEY, CDR2 SVGAGI. Trimming left V 10 bases short and J 0 bases short, with 12 bases between. CDR3 sequence (DNA): TGTGCCACCGGGGGGCAACCGAACACCGGGGAGCTGTTTTTT. Translating it yields CATGGQPNTGELFF.

This clone has just one count. A read error may produce the germline difference seen at one junction end. The V call is TRBV7-9, the J call TRBJ2-7; D gene unclear. The germline V gene encodes CDR1 SEHNR and CDR2 FQNEAQ (reference sequence). The CDR3 is 11 residues long. The CDR3 DNA sequence: TGTTCCAGCAGCCGTTCCTACGAGCAGTACTTC. Protein product: CSSSRSYEQYF. Looking up the rest from reference TRBV7-9 and TRBJ2-7 gives the full variable domain: DTGVSQNPRHKITKRGQNVTFRCDPISEHNRLYWYRQTLGQGPEFLTYFQNEAQLEKSRLLSDRFSAERPKGSFSTLEIQRTEQGDSAMYLCSSSRSYEQYFGPGTRLTVT.

This chain links TRBV19 with TRBJ2-5; 7 bases are shared with TRBD2. The better agreement between TRBJ2-7 and the DNA end casts doubt on the J call. The CDR3 covers 14 residues. Germline CDR1 is LNHDA and CDR2 is SQIVND (reference sequence). The CDR3 loop reads CASSQTLAPYEQYF. The CDR3 DNA reads as TGTGCCAGTAGCCAGACACTAGCGCCCTACGAGCAGTACTTC.

This clone has just a few counts. V and J are TRBV25-1 and TRBJ2-1, with TRBD2 matching 9 bases. With V trimmed by 5 bases and J by 10 bases, 12 bases remained unmatched. Germline values: CDR1 MGHDK, CDR2 SYGVNS. This CDR3 spans 15 amino acids. CDR3 nucleotides: TGTGCCAGCAGTCTGGGACTAGCTTCGATCAAGGAGCAGTTCTTC. It yields the protein CASSLGLASIKEQFF.

The chain joins TRBV7-8 to TRBJ2-3; D is possibly TRBD2 (5 bases). Germline V lookup: CDR1 SGHVS, CDR2 FQNEAQ. The CDR3 consists of 14 residues. V was cut by 1 base and J by 6 bases, with 11 bases left in between. In DNA form, the CDR3 reads TGTGCCAGCAGCTTAGGTCTAGCCGGGGATACGCAGTATTTT. Its translation: CASSLGLAGDTQYF.

This clone was counted a few times. V and J are TRBV6-5 and TRBJ2-2; D possibly corresponds to TRBD1 (6 bases). The V gene's germline CDR1 is MNHEY and CDR2 SVGAGI. V was shortened by 6 bases and J by 5 bases, with 19 bases between the two germline ends. The CDR3 is 16 amino acids. The CDR3 sequence is CASSYTPIQGTGELFF. CDR3 bases: TGTGCCAGCAGCTACACACCGATACAGGGTACCGGGGAGCTGTTTTTT.

The rearrangement links TRBV5-1 to TRBJ2-7; D gene unclear. The CDR3 has 13 amino acids. The V end was cut by 1 base, the J end by 0 bases, with 5 bases between. CDR1 is SGHRS and CDR2 is YFSETQ in the germline V gene. In DNA, the CDR3 is TGCGCCAGCAGCTTGTCGGTCTCCTACGAGCAGTACTTC. Encoded protein: CASSLSVSYEQYF.

CDR3 loop: CASSLAGVTEAFF. The CDR3 region has the DNA TGTGCCAGTAGTCTCGCCGGGGTCACTGAAGCTTTCTTT. The chain recombines TRBV19 with TRBJ1-1, with D uncertain. Germline V CDR1 and CDR2: LNHDA, SQIVND (reference sequence). V was pared by 5 bases and J by 4 bases, with 11 bases between. This CDR3 region has 13 residues. Looking up the rest from reference TRBV19 and TRBJ1-1 gives the full variable domain: DGGITQSPKYLFRKEGQNVTLSCEQNLNHDAMYWYRQDPGQGLRLIYYSQIVNDFQKGDIAEGYSVSREKKESFPLTVTSAQKNPTAFYLCASSLAGVTEAFFGQGTRLTVV.

The V and J genes are TRBV5-1 and TRBJ2-7; TRBD1 matches 11 bases. Germline CDR1 reads SGHRS; CDR2 reads YFSETQ. Trimming at V came to 0 bases and at J to 5 bases, leaving 4 bases not matched to a gene. CDR3 length equals 15 residues. For the CDR3, the DNA is TGCGCCAGCAGCTTGGGGACAGGGGGCTTGGACGAGCAGTACTTC. This sequence encodes CASSLGTGGLDEQYF.

In its sample, this clone was seen a few times. V gene TRBV15 combines with J gene TRBJ1-1; a weak D match, TRBD1 (5 bases). CDR1 LNHNV and CDR2 YYDKDF come from the germline V gene (reference sequence). V gave up 6 bases and J gave up 0 bases, with 20 bases separating them. The CDR3 contains 17 residues. The CDR3: CATSRSVDGGLNTEAFF. CDR3 DNA: TGTGCCACCAGTCGCTCAGTAGACGGGGGACTGAACACTGAAGCTTTCTTT. Complete variable domain (other parts from reference TRBV15 and TRBJ1-1): DAMVIQNPRYQVTQFGKPVTLSCSQTLNHNVMYWYQQKSSQAPKLLFHYYDKDFNNEADTPDNFQSRRPNTSFCFLDIRSPGLGDTAMYLCATSRSVDGGLNTEAFFGQGTRLTVV.

CDR3 amino acids: CASSLSGTADYGYTF. CDR3 nucleotide sequence: TGTGCCAGCAGCTTGTCCGGGACAGCGGACTATGGCTACACCTTC. The V call is TRBV7-2, the J call TRBJ1-2, with 7 bases lining up with TRBD1. There are 15 residues in the CDR3. Per the germline V gene, CDR1 is SGHTA and CDR2 is FQGNSA. Trimming removed 3 bases from V and 3 bases from J; junction bases left unmatched: 7.

This sequence joins TRBV18 and TRBJ1-6; weak D call: TRBD1 (6 bases). Trimming took 3 bases from V and 8 from J, leaving 17 bases between them. The CDR3 consists of 16 residues. Germline CDR1 reads KGHSH; CDR2 reads LQKENI. DNA for the CDR3: TGTGCCAGCTCACCCGCCAGGGGTGGGAATGATTCACCCCTCCACTTT. It yields the protein CASSPARGGNDSPLHF. Full variable domain (remainder filled in from reference TRBV18 and TRBJ1-6): NAGVMQNPRHLVRRRGQEARLRCSPMKGHSHVYWYRQLPEEGLKFMVYLQKENIIDESGMPKERFSAEFPKEGPSILRIQQVVRGDSAAYFCASSPARGGNDSPLHFGNGTRLTVT.